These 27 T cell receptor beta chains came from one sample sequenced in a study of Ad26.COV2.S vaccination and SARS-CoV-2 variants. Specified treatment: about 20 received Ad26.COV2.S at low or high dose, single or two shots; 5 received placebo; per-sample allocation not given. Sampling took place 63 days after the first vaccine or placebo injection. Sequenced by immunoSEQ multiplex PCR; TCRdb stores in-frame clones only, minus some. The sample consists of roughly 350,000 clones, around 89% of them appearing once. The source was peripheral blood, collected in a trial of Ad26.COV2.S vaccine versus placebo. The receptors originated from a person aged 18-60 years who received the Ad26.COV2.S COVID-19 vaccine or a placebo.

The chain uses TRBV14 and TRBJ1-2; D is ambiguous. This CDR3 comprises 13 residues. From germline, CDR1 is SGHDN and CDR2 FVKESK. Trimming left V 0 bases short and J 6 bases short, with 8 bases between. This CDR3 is CASSQDYRDGYTF. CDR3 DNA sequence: TGTGCCAGCAGCCAAGATTACAGAGATGGCTACACCTTC.

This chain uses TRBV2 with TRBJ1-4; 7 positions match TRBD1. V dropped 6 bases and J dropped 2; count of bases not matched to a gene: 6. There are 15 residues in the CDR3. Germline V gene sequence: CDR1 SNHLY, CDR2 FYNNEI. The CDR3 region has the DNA TGTGCCAGCAGGGACGACAGGGTTACTAATGAAAAACTGTTTTTT. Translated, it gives CASRDDRVTNEKLFF.

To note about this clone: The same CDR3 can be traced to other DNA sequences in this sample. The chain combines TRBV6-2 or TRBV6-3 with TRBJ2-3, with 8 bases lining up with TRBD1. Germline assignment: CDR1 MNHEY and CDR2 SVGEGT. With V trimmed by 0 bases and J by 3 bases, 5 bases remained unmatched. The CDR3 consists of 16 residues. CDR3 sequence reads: CASSYSSGGATDTQYF. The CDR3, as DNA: TGTGCCAGCAGTTACTCGTCAGGGGGCGCAACAGATACGCAGTATTTT.

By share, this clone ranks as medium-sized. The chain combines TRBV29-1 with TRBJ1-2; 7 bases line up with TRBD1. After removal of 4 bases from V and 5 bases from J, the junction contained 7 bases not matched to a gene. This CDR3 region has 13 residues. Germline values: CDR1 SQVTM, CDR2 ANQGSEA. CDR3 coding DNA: TGCAGCGTTGTCGATGGGACAGCTTATGGCTACACCTTC. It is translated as CSVVDGTAYGYTF.

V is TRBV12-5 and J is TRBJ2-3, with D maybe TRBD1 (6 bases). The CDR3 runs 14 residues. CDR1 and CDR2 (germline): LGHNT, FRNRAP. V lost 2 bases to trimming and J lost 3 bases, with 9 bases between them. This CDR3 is CASGLTGITDTQYF. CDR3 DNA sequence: TGTGCTAGTGGTTTGACAGGGATAACAGATACGCAGTATTTT.

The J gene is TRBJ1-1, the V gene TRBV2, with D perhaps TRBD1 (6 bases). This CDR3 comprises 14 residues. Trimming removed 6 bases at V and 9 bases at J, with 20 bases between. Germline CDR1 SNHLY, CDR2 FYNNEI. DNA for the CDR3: TGTGCCAGCAGCCCTCGGGGGGCGGGGGAAAAAGCTTTCTTT. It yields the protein CASSPRGAGEKAFF.

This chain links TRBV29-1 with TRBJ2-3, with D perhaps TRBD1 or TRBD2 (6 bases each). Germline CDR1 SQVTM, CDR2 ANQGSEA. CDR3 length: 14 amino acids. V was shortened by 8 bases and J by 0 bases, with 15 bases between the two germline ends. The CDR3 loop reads CSIRRGASTDTQYF. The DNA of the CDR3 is TGCAGCATTCGGAGGGGGGCAAGCACAGATACGCAGTATTTT.

Here the CDR3 DNA reads TGTGCCAGCAGCTTTGTCCGGGACAGGGGGTTAGAGACCCAGTACTTC. Translating gives CASSFVRDRGLETQYF. The V and J genes are TRBV7-7 and TRBJ2-5, with 11 bases that match TRBD1. The CDR3 is 16 residues long. In germline, CDR1 is SSHAT, CDR2 FNYEAQ (reference sequence). J lost 4 bases, V lost 3 bases, and 7 bases had no gene match.

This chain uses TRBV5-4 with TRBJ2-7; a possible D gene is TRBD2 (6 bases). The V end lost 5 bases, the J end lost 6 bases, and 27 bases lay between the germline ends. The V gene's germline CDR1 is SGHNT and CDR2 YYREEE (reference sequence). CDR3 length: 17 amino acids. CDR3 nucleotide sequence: TGTGCCAGCAGTGGAAACGTACCGGGACTCACTTCGTTCGAGCAGTACTTC. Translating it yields CASSGNVPGLTSFEQYF. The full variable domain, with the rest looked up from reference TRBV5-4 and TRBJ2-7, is ETGVTQSPTHLIKTRGQQVTLRCSSQSGHNTVSWYQQALGQGPQFIFQYYREEENGRGNFPPRFSGLQFPNYSSELNVNALELDDSALYLCASSGNVPGLTSFEQYFGPGTRLTVT.

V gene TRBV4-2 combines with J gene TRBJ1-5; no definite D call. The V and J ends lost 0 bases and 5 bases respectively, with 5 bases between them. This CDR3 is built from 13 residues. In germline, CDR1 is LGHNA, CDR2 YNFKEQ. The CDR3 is CASSQERDQPQHF. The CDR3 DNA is TGTGCCAGCAGCCAAGAGCGGGATCAGCCCCAGCATTTT.

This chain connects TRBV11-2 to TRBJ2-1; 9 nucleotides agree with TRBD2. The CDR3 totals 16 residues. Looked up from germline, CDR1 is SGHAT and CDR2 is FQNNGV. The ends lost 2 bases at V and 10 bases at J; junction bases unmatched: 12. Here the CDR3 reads CASSLWGSGSSGEQFF. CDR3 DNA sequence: TGTGCCAGCAGCTTATGGGGTAGCGGGAGCTCAGGCGAGCAGTTCTTC.

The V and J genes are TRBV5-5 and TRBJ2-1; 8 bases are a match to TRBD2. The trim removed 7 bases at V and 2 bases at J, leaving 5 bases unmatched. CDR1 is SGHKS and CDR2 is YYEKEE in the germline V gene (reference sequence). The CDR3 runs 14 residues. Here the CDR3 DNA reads TGTGCCAGCTTTCGGGGGGGCCCCTACAATGAGCAGTTCTTC. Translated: CASFRGGPYNEQFF.

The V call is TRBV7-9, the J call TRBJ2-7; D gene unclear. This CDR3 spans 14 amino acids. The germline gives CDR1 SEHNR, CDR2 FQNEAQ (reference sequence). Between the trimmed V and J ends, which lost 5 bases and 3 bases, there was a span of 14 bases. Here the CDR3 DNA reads TGTGCCAGCAGCCCTTCGGACGGAGTCTACGAGCAGTACTTC. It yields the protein CASSPSDGVYEQYF.

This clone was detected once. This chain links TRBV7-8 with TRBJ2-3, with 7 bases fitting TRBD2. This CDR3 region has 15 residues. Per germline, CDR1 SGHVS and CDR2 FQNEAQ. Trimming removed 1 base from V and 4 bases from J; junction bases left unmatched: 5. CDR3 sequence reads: CASSLGGGPADTQYF. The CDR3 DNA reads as TGTGCCAGCAGCTTAGGGGGGGGACCGGCAGATACGCAGTATTTT.

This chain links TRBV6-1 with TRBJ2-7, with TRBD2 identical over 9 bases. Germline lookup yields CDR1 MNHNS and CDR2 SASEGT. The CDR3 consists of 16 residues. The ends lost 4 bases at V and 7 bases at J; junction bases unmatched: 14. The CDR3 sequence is CASSVGLAGGRREQYF. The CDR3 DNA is TGTGCCAGCAGTGTGGGACTAGCAGGGGGTCGAAGGGAGCAGTACTTC.

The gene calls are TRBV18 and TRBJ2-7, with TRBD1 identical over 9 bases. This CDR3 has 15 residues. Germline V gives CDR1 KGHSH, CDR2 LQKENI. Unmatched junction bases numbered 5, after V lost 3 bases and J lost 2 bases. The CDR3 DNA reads TGTGCCAGCTCACCTCGGGGACAGGGAGCCTACGAGCAGTACTTC. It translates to CASSPRGQGAYEQYF.

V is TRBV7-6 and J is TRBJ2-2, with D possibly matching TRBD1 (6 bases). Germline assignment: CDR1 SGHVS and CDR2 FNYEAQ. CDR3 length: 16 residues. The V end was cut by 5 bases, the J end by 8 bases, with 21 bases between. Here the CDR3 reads CASSPTGKEIIGELFF. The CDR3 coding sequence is TGTGCCAGCAGCCCTACAGGGAAAGAGATAATTGGGGAGCTGTTTTTT.

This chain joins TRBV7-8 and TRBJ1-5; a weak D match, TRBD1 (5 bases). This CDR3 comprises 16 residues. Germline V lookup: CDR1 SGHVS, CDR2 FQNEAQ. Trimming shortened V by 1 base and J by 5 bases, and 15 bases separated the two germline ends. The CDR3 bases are TGTGCCAGCAGCTTAGGGGCGGGGCAAGAATATCAGCCCCAGCATTTT. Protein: CASSLGAGQEYQPQHF.

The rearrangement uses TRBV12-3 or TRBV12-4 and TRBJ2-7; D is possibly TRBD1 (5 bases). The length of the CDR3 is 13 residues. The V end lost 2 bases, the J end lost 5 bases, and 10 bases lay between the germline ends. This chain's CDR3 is CASSLRGPNEQYF. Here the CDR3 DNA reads TGTGCCAGCAGTTTAAGGGGCCCCAACGAGCAGTACTTC.

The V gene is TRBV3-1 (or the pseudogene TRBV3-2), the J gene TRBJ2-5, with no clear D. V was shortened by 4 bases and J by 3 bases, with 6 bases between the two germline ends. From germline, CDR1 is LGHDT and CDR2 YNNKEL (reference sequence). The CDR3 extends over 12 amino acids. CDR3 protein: CASSRREETQYF. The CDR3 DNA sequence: TGTGCCAGCAGCCGCCGTGAAGAGACCCAGTACTTC.

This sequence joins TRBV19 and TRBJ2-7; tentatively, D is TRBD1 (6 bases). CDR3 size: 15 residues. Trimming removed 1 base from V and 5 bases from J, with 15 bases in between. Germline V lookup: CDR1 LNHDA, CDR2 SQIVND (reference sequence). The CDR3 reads CASSIVWAGADEQYF. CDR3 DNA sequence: TGTGCCAGTAGTATAGTCTGGGCAGGGGCGGACGAGCAGTACTTC.

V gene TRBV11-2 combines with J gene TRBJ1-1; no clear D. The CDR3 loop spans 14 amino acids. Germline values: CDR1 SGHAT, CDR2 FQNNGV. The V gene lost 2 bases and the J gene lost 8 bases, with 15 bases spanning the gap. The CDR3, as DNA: TGTGCCAGCAGCTTAAACCCCCGTGGAGGGGAAGCTTTCTTT. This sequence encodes CASSLNPRGGEAFF. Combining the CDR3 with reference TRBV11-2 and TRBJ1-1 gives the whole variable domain EAGVAQSPRYKIIEKRQSVAFWCNPISGHATLYWYQQILGQGPKLLIQFQNNGVVDDSQLPKDRFSAERLKGVDSTLKIQPAKLEDSAVYLCASSLNPRGGEAFFGQGTRLTVV.

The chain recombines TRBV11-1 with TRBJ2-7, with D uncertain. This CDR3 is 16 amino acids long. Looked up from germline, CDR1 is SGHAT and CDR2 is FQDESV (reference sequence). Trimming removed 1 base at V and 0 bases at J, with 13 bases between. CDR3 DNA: TGTGCCAGCAGCTTAGGGGTCCGGCAGACCTCCTACGAGCAGTACTTC. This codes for CASSLGVRQTSYEQYF.

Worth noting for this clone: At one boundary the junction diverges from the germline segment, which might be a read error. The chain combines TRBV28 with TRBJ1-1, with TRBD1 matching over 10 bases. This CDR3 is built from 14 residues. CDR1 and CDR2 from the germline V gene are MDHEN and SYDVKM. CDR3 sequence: CASHRQGANPEAFF. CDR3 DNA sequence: TGTGCCAGCCACAGACAGGGGGCGAACCCTGAAGCTTTCTTT. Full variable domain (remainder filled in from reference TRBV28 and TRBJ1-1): DVKVTQSSRYLVKRTGEKVFLECVQDMDHENMFWYRQDPGLGLRLIYFSYDVKMKEKGDIPEGYSVSREKKERFSLILESASTNQTSMYLCASHRQGANPEAFFGQGTRLTVV.

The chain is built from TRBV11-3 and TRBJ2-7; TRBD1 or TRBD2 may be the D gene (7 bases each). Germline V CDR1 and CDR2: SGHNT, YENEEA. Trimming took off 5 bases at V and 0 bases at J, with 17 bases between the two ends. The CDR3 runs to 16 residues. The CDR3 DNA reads TGTGCCAGCAGCCCCGGGGGGACAGCGAGCTCCTACGAGCAGTACTTC. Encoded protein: CASSPGGTASSYEQYF.

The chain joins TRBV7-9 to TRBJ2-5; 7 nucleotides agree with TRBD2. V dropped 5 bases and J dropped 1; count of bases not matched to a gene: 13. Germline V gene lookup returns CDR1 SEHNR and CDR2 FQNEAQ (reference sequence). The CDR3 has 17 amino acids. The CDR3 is CASSPASGARRQETQYF. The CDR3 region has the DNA TGTGCCAGCAGCCCGGCTAGCGGAGCCCGGCGCCAAGAGACCCAGTACTTC.

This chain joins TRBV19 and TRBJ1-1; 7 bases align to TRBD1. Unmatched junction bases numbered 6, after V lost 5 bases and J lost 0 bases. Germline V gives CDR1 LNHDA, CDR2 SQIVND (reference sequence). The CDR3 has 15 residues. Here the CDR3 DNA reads TGTGCCAGTAGTGGGGGGACAGAAGTGAACACTGAAGCTTTCTTT. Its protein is CASSGGTEVNTEAFF.